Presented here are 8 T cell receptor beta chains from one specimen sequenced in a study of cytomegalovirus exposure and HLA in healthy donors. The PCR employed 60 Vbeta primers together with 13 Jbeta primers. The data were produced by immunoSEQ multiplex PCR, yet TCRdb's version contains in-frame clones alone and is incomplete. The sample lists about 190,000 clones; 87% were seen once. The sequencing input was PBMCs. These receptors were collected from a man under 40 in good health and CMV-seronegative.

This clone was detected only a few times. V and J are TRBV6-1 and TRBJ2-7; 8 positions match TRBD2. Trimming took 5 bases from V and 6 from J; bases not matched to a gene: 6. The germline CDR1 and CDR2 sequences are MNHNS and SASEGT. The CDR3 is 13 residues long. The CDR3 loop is CASSREGPSEQYF. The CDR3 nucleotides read TGTGCCAGCAGTCGGGAGGGTCCCTCCGAGCAGTACTTC.

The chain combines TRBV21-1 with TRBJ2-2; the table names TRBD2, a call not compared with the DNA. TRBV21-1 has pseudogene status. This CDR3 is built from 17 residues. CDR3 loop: CASSKGGPSPHTGELFF. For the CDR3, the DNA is TGTGCCAGCAGCAAAGGAGGACCCTCACCCCACACCGGGGAGCTGTTCTTT.

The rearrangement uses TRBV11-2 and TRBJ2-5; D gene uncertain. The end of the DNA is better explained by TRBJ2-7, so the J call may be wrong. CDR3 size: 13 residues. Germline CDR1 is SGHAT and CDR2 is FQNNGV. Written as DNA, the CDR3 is TGTGCCAGCAGCTTAGGCTGGGGCTACGAGCAGTACTTC. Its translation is CASSLGWGYEQYF.

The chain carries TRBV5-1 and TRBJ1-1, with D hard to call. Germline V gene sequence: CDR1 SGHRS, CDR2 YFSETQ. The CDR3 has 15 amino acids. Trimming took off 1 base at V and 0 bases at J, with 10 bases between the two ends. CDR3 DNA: TGCGCCAGCAGCTTGCGGGTAGAGATGAACACTGAAGCTTTCTTT. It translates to CASSLRVEMNTEAFF.

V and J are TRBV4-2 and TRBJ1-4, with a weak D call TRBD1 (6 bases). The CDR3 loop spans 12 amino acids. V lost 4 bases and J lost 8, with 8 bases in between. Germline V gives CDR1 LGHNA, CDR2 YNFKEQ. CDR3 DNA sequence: TGTGCCAGCAGCCCCGACAGGGAAAAACTGTTTTTT. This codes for CASSPDREKLFF.

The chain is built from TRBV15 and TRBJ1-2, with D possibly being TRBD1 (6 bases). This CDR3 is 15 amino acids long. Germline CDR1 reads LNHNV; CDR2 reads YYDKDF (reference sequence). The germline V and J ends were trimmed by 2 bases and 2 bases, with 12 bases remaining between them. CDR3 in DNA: TGTGCCACCAGCAGACCCCGTGACAGGAACTATGGCTACACCTTC. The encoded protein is CATSRPRDRNYGYTF.

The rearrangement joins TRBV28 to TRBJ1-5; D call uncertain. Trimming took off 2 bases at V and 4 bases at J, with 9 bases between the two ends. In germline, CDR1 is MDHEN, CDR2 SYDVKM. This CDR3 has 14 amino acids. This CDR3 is CASSLGLTNQPQHF. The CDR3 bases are TGTGCCAGCAGTTTAGGTCTGACTAATCAGCCCCAGCATTTT.

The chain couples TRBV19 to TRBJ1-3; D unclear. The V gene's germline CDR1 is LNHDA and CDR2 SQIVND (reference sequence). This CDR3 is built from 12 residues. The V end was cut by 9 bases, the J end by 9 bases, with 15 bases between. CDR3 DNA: TGTGCCAGCTCTGAGGATTATGCCACCATATATTTT. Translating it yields CASSEDYATIYF.